This TCR beta chain is from a study of blood T cell repertoires in COVID-19 (dated by TCRdb to about 2020). Study-level background: The collaborator samples originated in the United States, Italy and Spain and spanned the acute and convalescent phases of COVID-19. The material from the prospective study consisted of cDNA or gDNA derived from T cells, B-cell-depleted T cells, or PBMCs. The dataset comprised deeply sampled blood TCRbeta repertoires from subjects exposed to, actively infected with, or recovered from COVID-19. The repertoires were made available in a free public database intended to serve as a resource for research on the immune response to SARS-CoV-2. The samples were drawn from the first 160 participants of the ongoing ImmuneRACE study and from over a thousand subjects provided by 6 global collaborators. Sample metadata almost always included a de-identified subject ID, COVID-19 status, age in years and sex. Where HLA class I and class II types were available, the types were taken from metadata supplied by the sample provider, not from assay-based typing.

The immunoSEQ Assay, a bias-controlled multiplex PCR, was used to amplify TCRbeta CDR3 regions from genomic DNA. The published analysis was carried out like this. Nucleated cell counts per sample were estimated from amplification of reference gene primers within the assay. To quantify the absolute abundance of each unique TCRbeta CDR3 rearrangement, sequence reads were collapsed and filtered. For each sample, productive Simpson clonality was calculated by taking the square root of Simpson's diversity index across productive rearrangements. TCRdb retrieved this table from immuneACCESS and kept in-frame rearrangements only. Not all clones are present; in checked studies, unresolved V genes account for under half, and no reason is known for the remainder. V and J calls and clone size come straight from that table; D and trimming were deduced from the DNA. The table for this sample lists 70,000 or so clones; about 89% of them were counted only once. About 0.56% of the sample goes to the ten largest clones.

Concerning this clone itself: Its antigen is still unknown. No much larger clone is present one base from it, and per-base qualities are unavailable.

What the work shows at the level of the full study, not this receptor alone: The quantity of clinical and demographic metadata differed by source and by participant and was supplied without curation.

Deletion took 2 bases off V and 8 bases off J, with a span of 10 bases between the germline ends. The germline V gene encodes CDR1 SGHAT and CDR2 FQNNGV. The CDR3 covers 13 residues, taking in both the cysteine and the phenylalanine. This entry keeps only the CDR3 DNA: 39 bases, framed from base 1. The collaborating institutions used their own protocols to collect whole blood in K2EDTA tubes. For TCRbeta analysis, collaborator samples were shipped as frozen whole blood, as isolated PBMCs, or as DNA extracted from either sample type. This receptor chain uses TRBV11-2 and TRBJ2-1; a confident D gene designation cannot be given. Sequences were obtained from peripheral blood. The clonotype originates from a man aged 55 to 70 with acute or convalescent COVID-19. The DNA sequence is as follows: TGTGCCAGCAGCTTAACCCCCAGTCATGAGCAGTTCTTC. It specifies CASSLTPSHEQFF.